A selection of T cell receptor beta chains follows, all from one sample in a study of STAT3 mutations in large granular lymphocyte leukemia. Using immunoSEQ multiplex PCR, the repertoire was profiled, and TCRdb retains in-frame clones only, with some absent. There are several thousand clones in the sample; over 75% occur only once, and roughly 84% lies in the top ten. Material: peripheral blood mononuclear cells. Receptors originate from a man older than 75 with T-cell large granular lymphocyte leukemia. Some clones in this sample may be carry-over from other donors' samples. Both conserved end residues are part of each CDR3. The D gene is left open where the match is weak. A row's size may be missing; if present it is once, few, many or a size class.

. | TRBJ1-2 | 15 | . | TRBV6-5 | CASSYLKLGNYGYTF | TGTGCCAGCAGTTATTTAAAATTGGGAAACTATGGCTACACCTTC
. | TRBJ2-3 | 15 | . | TRBV2 | CASSEGRVRTDTQYF | TGTGCCAGCAGTGAAGGGAGGGTAAGGACAGATACGCAGTATTTT
TRBD2 | TRBJ2-5 | 14 | . | TRBV5-1 | CASSTSGGGETQYF | TGCGCCAGCAGCACGAGCGGGGGAGGGGAGACCCAGTACTTC
. | TRBJ2-1 | 14 | . | TRBV13 | CASSLLIPGHEQFF | TGTGCCAGCAGCTTACTCATTCCGGGGCATGAGCAGTTCTTC
. | TRBJ2-5 | 12 | . | TRBV7-9 | CASSLVGETQYF | TGTGCCAGCAGCTTAGTGGGGGAGACCCAGTACTTC
TRBD1 | TRBJ2-7 | 14 | . | TRBV5-1 | CASKLGTASYEQYF | TGCGCCAGCAAACTCGGGACAGCTTCATACGAGCAGTACTTC
TRBD1 | TRBJ2-1 | 15 | . | TRBV5-4 | CASSWTGVLLNEQFF | TGTGCCAGCAGCTGGACAGGGGTCCTACTCAATGAGCAGTTCTTC
. | TRBJ1-1 | 14 | . | TRBV6-5 | CASTHRGSNTEAFF | TGTGCCAGCACCCACCGGGGATCGAACACTGAAGCTTTCTTT
. | TRBJ2-1 | 16 | . | TRBV4-3 | CASSQDSRADYNEQFF | TGCGCCAGCAGCCAAGATTCCCGTGCCGACTACAATGAGCAGTTCTTC
. | TRBJ2-7 | 12 | . | TRBV11-2 | CASSSQRNEQYF | TGTGCCAGCAGCAGCCAGCGTAACGAGCAGTACTTC
. | TRBJ2-7 | 12 | . | TRBV13 | CASSSGQPMQYF | TGTGCCAGCAGCTCAGGACAGCCGATGCAGTACTTC
. | TRBJ1-2 | 14 | . | TRBV27 | CASSSGEESYGYTF | TGTGCCAGCAGTTCGGGAGAAGAGAGCTATGGCTACACCTTC
. | TRBJ2-7 | 14 | . | TRBV7-2 | CASSLATASSEQYF | TGTGCCAGCAGCTTAGCCACAGCATCCTCCGAGCAGTACTTC
. | TRBJ2-7 | 12 | once | TRBV5-6 | CASSLDRYEQYF | TGTGCCAGCAGCCTCGACCGATACGAGCAGTACTTC
. | TRBJ2-1 | 13 | . | TRBV25-1 | CASSEYSYNEQFF | TGTGCCAGCAGTGAATATTCCTACAATGAGCAGTTCTTC
. | TRBJ2-2 | 13 | . | TRBV25-1 | CASRDRATGELFF | TGTGCCAGCAGGGACAGAGCCACCGGGGAGCTGTTTTTT
. | TRBJ1-2 | 14 | . | TRBV6-1 | CASSDRTANYGYTF | TGTGCCAGCAGTGACCGTACTGCTAACTATGGCTACACCTTC
. | TRBJ1-5 | 14 | . | TRBV18 | CASSPNQGDQPQHF | TGTGCCAGCTCACCAAACCAGGGCGATCAGCCCCAGCATTTT
. | TRBJ1-5 | 14 | . | TRBV18 | CASSPLGGEQPQHF | TGTGCCAGCTCACCACTAGGGGGGGAACAGCCCCAGCATTTT
. | TRBJ2-7 | 12 | . | TRBV30 | CACLGPSYEQYF | TGTGCCTGCCTTGGACCCTCCTACGAGCAGTACTTC
TRBD1 | TRBJ2-2 | 12 | . | TRBV7-2 | CASRQGAGELFF | TGTGCCAGCCGACAGGGGGCCGGGGAGCTGTTTTTT
TRBD1 | TRBJ2-7 | 15 | . | TRBV18 | CASSPDLQGWTEQYF | TGTGCCAGCTCACCAGATCTACAGGGGTGGACCGAGCAGTACTTC
. | TRBJ2-1 | 14 | . | TRBV9 | CASSVGSSYNEQFF | TGTGCCAGCAGCGTAGGGAGCTCCTACAATGAGCAGTTCTTC
. | TRBJ1-5 | 16 | once | TRBV5-8 | CASSERQALSNQPQHF | TGTGCCAGCAGCGAGAGACAGGCCCTTTCCAATCAGCCCCAGCATTTT
. | TRBJ1-2 | 14 | . | TRBV7-3 | CASSPGSNPYGYTF | TGTGCCAGCAGCCCCGGCTCGAACCCCTATGGCTACACCTTC
TRBD1 | TRBJ2-3 | 16 | . | TRBV18 | CASSPPGTGLSDTQYF | TGTGCCAGCTCACCTCCCGGGACAGGTCTTTCAGATACGCAGTATTTT
. | TRBJ1-6 | 14 | . | TRBV7-2 | CASSFTEDGSPLHF | TGTGCCAGCAGCTTCACAGAGGACGGATCACCCCTCCACTTT
. | TRBJ2-3 | 11 | . | TRBV30 | CARQGADTQYF | TGTGCGCGCCAGGGTGCCGATACGCAGTATTTT
TRBD1 | TRBJ1-2 | 17 | . | TRBV5-4 | CASSLDPGGDRGHGYTF | TGTGCCAGCAGCTTAGACCCCGGCGGGGACAGGGGGCATGGCTACACCTTC
TRBD2 | TRBJ2-7 | 16 | . | TRBV19 | CASSMYGTSGNYEQYF | TGTGCCAGTAGTATGTACGGGACTAGCGGAAACTACGAGCAGTACTTC
TRBD1 | TRBJ2-3 | 18 | . | TRBV30 | CAWSSGLSGQGNADTQYF | TGTGCCTGGAGTTCGGGGCTATCCGGACAGGGGAACGCAGATACGCAGTATTTT
. | TRBJ1-5 | 15 | . | TRBV2 | CASRPRGGGNQPQHF | TGTGCCAGCAGACCCAGGGGTGGTGGCAATCAGCCCCAGCATTTT
TRBD1 | TRBJ1-2 | 13 | . | TRBV28 | CAIVVQGAGGYTF | TGTGCCATCGTTGTGCAGGGGGCAGGTGGCTACACCTTC
. | TRBJ1-4 | 13 | . | TRBV5-1 | CASSLGSGEKLFF | TGCGCCAGCAGCTTGGGTAGTGGGGAAAAACTGTTTTTT
TRBD2 | TRBJ2-5 | 17 | . | TRBV15 | CATSRDLGRGGLETQYF | TGTGCCACCAGCAGAGATTTAGGGCGGGGGGGCCTTGAGACCCAGTACTTC
. | TRBJ2-3 | 16 | . | TRBV6-6 | CASSSPQRPPTDTQYF | TGTGCCAGCAGTTCTCCCCAGCGGCCACCCACAGATACGCAGTATTTT
TRBD2 | TRBJ2-5 | 13 | once | TRBV29-1 | CSVGRGEQETQYF | TGCAGCGTGGGTCGGGGGGAACAAGAGACCCAGTACTTC
TRBD1 | TRBJ1-5 | 16 | . | TRBV18 | CASSPPLDRGDQPQHF | TGTGCCAGCTCACCACCATTAGACAGGGGGGATCAGCCCCAGCATTTT
. | TRBJ2-7 | 15 | . | TRBV18 | CASSPTGAGYYEQYF | TGTGCCAGCTCACCGACTGGGGCAGGGTACTACGAGCAGTACTTC
. | TRBJ1-3 | 13 | . | TRBV27 | CASGFLGGNTIYF | TGTGCCAGCGGGTTCTTGGGTGGAAACACCATATATTTT
. | TRBJ2-7 | 13 | . | TRBV6-5 | CASQARGSGEQYF | TGTGCCAGCCAGGCGAGGGGGTCGGGCGAGCAGTACTTC
. | TRBJ2-5 | 13 | . | TRBV30 | CAWGGLSQETQYF | TGTGCCTGGGGAGGGCTATCTCAAGAGACCCAGTACTTC
. | TRBJ2-5 | 14 | . | TRBV6-6 | CASLQGRGQETQYF | TGTGCCAGCCTCCAGGGCAGGGGACAAGAGACCCAGTACTTC
TRBD2 | TRBJ2-7 | 15 | . | TRBV28 | CATTKGGGPSGEQYF | TGTGCCACCACCAAAGGAGGCGGGCCTAGCGGGGAGCAGTACTTC
TRBD2 | TRBJ2-2 | 17 | once | TRBV27 | CASSLLSPGTSAGELFF | TGTGCCAGCAGTTTGTTAAGCCCGGGGACTAGTGCCGGGGAGCTGTTTTTT
. | TRBJ1-2 | 14 | few | TRBV21-1 | CASSREQGADGYTF | TGTGCCAGCAGCAGAGAACAGGGGGCGGATGGCTACACCTTC
. | TRBJ2-5 | 14 | . | TRBV2 | CASSEAYKRETQYF | TGTGCCAGCAGTGAAGCGTATAAAAGGGAGACCCAGTACTTC
. | TRBJ2-7 | 14 | . | TRBV19 | CASSLGTQTYEQYF | TGTGCCAGTAGTCTCGGGACACAAACCTACGAGCAGTACTTC
TRBD1 | TRBJ1-2 | 14 | . | TRBV27 | CASSLRQGDYGYTF | TGTGCCAGCAGTTTAAGGCAGGGGGACTATGGCTACACCTTC
. | TRBJ2-2 | 17 | . | TRBV4-1 | CASSRVGGRPNTGELFF | TGCGCCAGCAGCCGGGTGGGGGGGCGTCCAAACACCGGGGAGCTGTTTTTT
. | TRBJ2-6 | 14 | . | TRBV5-1 | CASSLGSGANVLTF | TGCGCCAGCAGCTTGGGGTCTGGGGCCAACGTCCTGACTTTC
. | TRBJ2-7 | 14 | . | TRBV11-3 | CASSPGRGSGEQYF | TGTGCCAGCAGCCCAGGGCGGGGTAGTGGTGAGCAGTACTTC
. | TRBJ1-1 | 13 | . | TRBV18 | CASSPAQDTEAFF | TGTGCCAGCTCACCAGCGCAGGACACTGAAGCTTTCTTT
. | TRBJ2-5 | 15 | . | TRBV18 | CASSPFKRDQETQYF | TGTGCCAGCTCACCTTTTAAAAGGGACCAAGAGACCCAGTACTTC
. | TRBJ2-7 | 14 | . | TRBV5-1 | CASSFGPPFGEQYF | TGCGCCAGCAGCTTCGGACCGCCGTTTGGCGAGCAGTACTTC
TRBD2 | TRBJ2-1 | 18 | . | TRBV5-1 | CASSLTTSGGSPYNEQFF | TGCGCCAGCAGCCTAACTACTAGCGGGGGGAGTCCCTACAATGAGCAGTTCTTC
TRBD2 | TRBJ2-5 | 15 | few | TRBV5-1 | CASSWTSGEGETQYF | TGCGCCAGCAGCTGGACTAGCGGGGAGGGGGAGACCCAGTACTTC
TRBD1 | TRBJ2-7 | 13 | . | TRBV6-5 | CACAGQGGYEQYF | TGTGCCTGCGCCGGACAGGGCGGGTACGAGCAGTACTTC
. | TRBJ1-4 | 15 | . | TRBV7-8 | CASSREVLMGEKLFF | TGTGCCAGCAGCCGCGAGGTCCTAATGGGTGAAAAACTGTTTTTT
. | TRBJ2-5 | 15 | . | TRBV18 | CASSPPGFRQETQYF | TGTGCCAGCTCACCACCGGGTTTCCGGCAAGAGACCCAGTACTTC